The rows below give T cell receptor beta chains drawn from one sample of a study of follicular helper T cells after annual influenza vaccination. Measured with immunoSEQ multiplex PCR; TCRdb has only the in-frame clones, and not every one. Of approximately 30,000 clones in the sample, approximately 80% are singletons; the top ten hold roughly 1.1%. Sample: CXCR5+ CD38- circulating T follicular helper cells from blood, taken on the day of influenza vaccination. The receptors were sampled from an adult who received the influenza vaccine. CDR3s include the opening cysteine and the closing phenylalanine or tryptophan. Fields, in order: V gene, clone size, J gene, D gene, CDR3 DNA, CDR3 protein. The D gene is left open where the match is weak. Size tells how often a clone was seen (once, few, many) or the class of an expanded clone, and some rows leave it out.

TRBV5-6	.	TRBJ1-3	.	TGTGCCAGCAGCTTGTCTCAGGGTGATCCCATATATTTT	CASSLSQGDPIYF
TRBV13	.	TRBJ2-7	.	TGTGCCAGCAGCTTAGTTTTTGGGCATACATGGAGGTGCTACGAGCAGTACTTC	CASSLVFGHTWRCYEQYF
TRBV18	.	TRBJ1-5	.	TGTGCCAGCTCACCACCTCGGACAGATGGGAATCAGCCCCAGCATTTT	CASSPPRTDGNQPQHF
TRBV5-1	.	TRBJ2-3	TRBD2	TGCGCCAGCAGCTACAGAGCGGGGGGGGGAGATACGCAGTATTTT	CASSYRAGGGDTQYF
TRBV2	.	TRBJ2-5	TRBD1	TGTGCCTCAAAAGGACAGGGGGAGACCCAGTACTTC	CASKGQGETQYF
TRBV19	.	TRBJ2-7	TRBD1	TGTGCCAGTAGTCCCCGGACAGGGTCCTACGAGCAGTACTTC	CASSPRTGSYEQYF
TRBV6-1	.	TRBJ2-3	TRBD1	TGTGCCAGCAGTCAGCCAGGGGGCCCCACAGATACGCAGTATTTT	CASSQPGGPTDTQYF
TRBV5-6	.	TRBJ2-7	TRBD2	TGTGCCAGCAGCCCTGGCCCGGCGGGAGGGCCCTACGAGCAGTACTTC	CASSPGPAGGPYEQYF
TRBV2	.	TRBJ1-5	.	TGTGCCAGCAACTCCGACGGCGGAAGCAATCAGCCCCAGCATTTT	CASNSDGGSNQPQHF
TRBV7-3	.	TRBJ2-5	.	TGTGCCAGCAGCTTAAATCTCCAAGAGACCCAGTACTTC	CASSLNLQETQYF
TRBV4-1	once	TRBJ2-1	.	TGCGCCAGCAGCCAAGATATCGCCAGGGCCGAATTCAATGAGCAGTTCTTC	CASSQDIARAEFNEQFF
TRBV11-2	.	TRBJ2-5	TRBD1	TGTGCCAGCAGCGGACAGTCCGGGACAGGGAAAGAGACCCAGTACTTC	CASSGQSGTGKETQYF
TRBV7-8	.	TRBJ2-1	TRBD1	TGTGCCAGCAGCCTCCGGGACAGGGCAGGGAATGAGCAGTTCTTC	CASSLRDRAGNEQFF
TRBV6-5	few	TRBJ1-3	.	TGTGCCAGCCGCCCCGGGGGCTCTGGAAACACCATATATTTT	CASRPGGSGNTIYF
TRBV7-2	once	TRBJ1-2	.	TGTGCCAGCAGCTTAGACAGTGGCATACGCTACACCTTC	CASSLDSGIRYTF
TRBV7-2	.	TRBJ2-1	.	TGTGCCAGCAACACAGGGCTAGAGGAGCAGTTCTTC	CASNTGLEEQFF
TRBV5-1	.	TRBJ1-4	TRBD1	TGCGCCAGCAGCTGGAGGGTGACAGGGTCTAATGAAAAACTGTTTTTT	CASSWRVTGSNEKLFF
TRBV5-1	.	TRBJ1-2	.	TGCGCCAGCAGCAAGGGCGGAGGGAGCTTCTATGGCTACACCTTC	CASSKGGGSFYGYTF
TRBV28	.	TRBJ1-2	TRBD1	TGTGCCAGCGGGACAGGGAGCATAGGGAACTACACCTTC	CASGTGSIGNYTF
TRBV2	.	TRBJ2-1	.	TGTGCCAGCAAGTACGAGGGTGAGCAGTTCTTC	CASKYEGEQFF
TRBV2	.	TRBJ2-1	TRBD1	TGTGCCAGCAGTGTGGGACAGGGAGATTACAATGAGCAGTTCTTC	CASSVGQGDYNEQFF
TRBV18	.	TRBJ2-7	.	TGTGCCAGCTCACCTGACAGCCTCTACTACGAGCAGTACTTC	CASSPDSLYYEQYF
TRBV6-1	.	TRBJ1-2	.	TGTGCCAGCAGGGATACACAGGGCTATGGCTACACCTTC	CASRDTQGYGYTF
TRBV14	once	TRBJ2-3	TRBD2	TGTGCCAGCAGCCTTGGGGGACTAGCGGTGACAGATACGCAGTATTTT	CASSLGGLAVTDTQYF